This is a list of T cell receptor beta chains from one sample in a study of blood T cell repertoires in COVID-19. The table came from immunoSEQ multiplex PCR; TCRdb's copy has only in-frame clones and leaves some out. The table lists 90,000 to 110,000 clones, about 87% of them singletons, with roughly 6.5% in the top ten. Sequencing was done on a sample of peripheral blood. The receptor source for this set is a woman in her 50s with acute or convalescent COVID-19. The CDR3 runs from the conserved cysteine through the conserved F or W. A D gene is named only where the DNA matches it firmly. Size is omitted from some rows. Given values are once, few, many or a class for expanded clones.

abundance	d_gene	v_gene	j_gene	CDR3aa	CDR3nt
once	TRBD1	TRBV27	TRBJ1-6	CASSLGTGQAGSPLHF	TGTGCCAGCAGTTTAGGGACTGGACAGGCGGGTTCACCCCTCCACTTT
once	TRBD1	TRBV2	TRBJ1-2	CASSRDRVEGYTF	TGTGCCAGCAGCCGCGACAGGGTGGAGGGCTACACCTTC
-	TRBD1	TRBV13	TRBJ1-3	CASSSRGQLASGNTIYF	TGTGCCAGCAGCTCCCGGGGACAGCTAGCCTCTGGAAACACCATATATTTT
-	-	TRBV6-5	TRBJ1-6	CASRGPGDNSPLHF	TGTGCCAGCAGGGGTCCAGGGGATAATTCACCCCTCCACTTT
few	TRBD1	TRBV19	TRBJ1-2	CASSPRRDRAYYGYTF	TGTGCCAGTAGTCCCCGGAGGGACAGGGCCTACTATGGCTACACCTTC
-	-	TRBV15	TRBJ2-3	CATSSDYYTDTQYF	TGTGCCACCAGCTCGGACTATTACACAGATACGCAGTATTTT
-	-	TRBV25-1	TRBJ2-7	CASSEFYEGQYF	TGTGCCAGCAGTGAATTTTACGAGGGGCAGTACTTC
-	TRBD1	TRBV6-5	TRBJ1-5	CASSQGQGGNQPQHF	TGTGCCAGCAGCCAAGGACAGGGGGGTAATCAGCCCCAGCATTTT
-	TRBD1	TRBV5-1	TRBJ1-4	CASSLMTGANEKLFF	TGCGCCAGCAGCTTGATGACAGGGGCTAATGAAAAACTGTTTTTT
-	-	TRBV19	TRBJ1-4	CASSTGEGGANEKLFF	TGTGCCAGTAGTACGGGAGAGGGAGGTGCTAATGAAAAACTGTTTTTT
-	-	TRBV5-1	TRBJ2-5	CASSPAEGRKTQYF	TGCGCCAGCAGCCCAGCAGAGGGTAGAAAGACCCAGTACTTC
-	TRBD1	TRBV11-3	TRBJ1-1	CASSGGQGEATEAFF	TGTGCCAGCAGCGGCGGACAGGGAGAGGCCACTGAAGCTTTCTTT
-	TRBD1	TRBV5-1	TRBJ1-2	CASSLGDRVSGYTF	TGCGCCAGCAGCTTGGGGGACAGGGTATCTGGCTACACCTTC
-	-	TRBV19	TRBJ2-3	CASHLAGTDTQYF	TGTGCCAGTCATTTAGCGGGCACAGATACGCAGTATTTT
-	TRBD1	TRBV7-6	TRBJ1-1	CASSLGPGQVNTEAFF	TGTGCCAGCAGCTTAGGCCCGGGACAGGTGAACACTGAAGCTTTCTTT
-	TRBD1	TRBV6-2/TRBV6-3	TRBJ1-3	CASSYATDRHSGNTIYF	TGTGCCAGCAGCTATGCTACGGACAGGCACTCTGGAAACACCATATATTTT
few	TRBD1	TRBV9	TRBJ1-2	CASSAGGTGEGYTF	TGTGCCAGCAGCGCGGGAGGGACAGGGGAGGGCTACACCTTC
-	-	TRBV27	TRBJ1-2	CASSLDGPLRGQGYTF	TGTGCCAGCAGTTTAGACGGGCCCCTAAGGGGTCAGGGCTACACCTTC
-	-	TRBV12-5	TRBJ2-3	CASGSDFTDTQYF	TGTGCTAGTGGCTCGGACTTCACAGATACGCAGTATTTT
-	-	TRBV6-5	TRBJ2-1	CASSYSAVSSYNEQFF	TGTGCCAGCAGTTACTCGGCGGTTAGCTCCTACAATGAGCAGTTCTTC
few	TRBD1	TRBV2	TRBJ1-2	CASSGDSYGYTF	TGTGCCAGCAGTGGGGACAGCTATGGCTACACCTTC
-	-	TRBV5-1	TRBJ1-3	CASSSTVSGNTIYF	TGCGCCAGCAGCTCCACAGTCTCTGGAAACACCATATATTTT
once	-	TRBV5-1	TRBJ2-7	CASSLSGDDYEQYF	TGCGCCAGCAGCTTGTCAGGGGACGACTACGAGCAGTACTTC
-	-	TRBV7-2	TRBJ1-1	CASSWGGGGAFF	TGTGCCAGCAGCTGGGGGGGAGGGGGAGCTTTCTTT
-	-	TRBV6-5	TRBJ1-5	CASETRRAGNQPQHF	TGTGCCAGCGAGACCAGGAGAGCGGGCAATCAGCCCCAGCATTTT
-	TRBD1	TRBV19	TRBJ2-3	CASKRQGIVSTDTQYF	TGTGCCAGTAAGCGACAGGGGATCGTTAGCACAGATACGCAGTATTTT